A single sample is the source of the 17 T cell receptor beta chains below, sequenced in a study of T cells in localized non-small cell lung cancer. Only in-frame clones appear in the TCRdb table, and some are missing; sequencing was by immunoSEQ multiplex PCR. The sample has approximately 31,000 clones; approximately 80% are singletons. The source material was peripheral blood, sampled before any cancer treatment. These receptors originate from a male donor older than 55 with stage II squamous cell lung carcinoma.

This rearrangement joins TRBV30 to TRBJ1-1; D is unresolved. The CDR3 sequence is 13 residues long. V lost 4 bases and J 0 bases, leaving 9 bases between the germline ends. Germline CDR1 GTSNPN, CDR2 SVGIG (reference sequence). CDR3 protein: CAWNKRMNTEAFF. The CDR3 DNA is TGTGCCTGGAATAAACGGATGAACACTGAAGCTTTCTTT.

This clone was seen more than once but under ten times. The chain links TRBV4-1 to TRBJ2-5, with D unresolved. This CDR3 has 13 amino acids. Trimming left V 4 bases short and J 1 base short, with 7 bases between. Germline V lookup: CDR1 MGHRA, CDR2 YSYEKL. DNA of the CDR3: TGCGCCAGCAGCCCCACTTCCCAAGAGACCCAGTACTTC. The encoded protein is CASSPTSQETQYF.

Written as DNA, the CDR3 is TGCGCCAGCAAACTAGCGGGAGGTATCAATGAGCAGTTCTTC. This codes for CASKLAGGINEQFF. The V gene is TRBV5-1, the J gene TRBJ2-1; 12 bases line up with TRBD2. Per germline, CDR1 SGHRS and CDR2 YFSETQ. This CDR3 has 14 residues. Germline trimming cut 6 bases from V and 6 bases from J; bases unmatched to any gene: 4.

J is TRBJ2-3 and V is TRBV5-4; D unresolved. The CDR3 spans 15 residues. The germline CDR1 and CDR2 sequences are SGHNT and YYREEE (reference sequence). V lost 2 bases and J lost 2, with 12 bases in between. CDR3 DNA sequence: TGTGCCAGCAGCTTTCCCCGGGCCGACACAGATACGCAGTATTTT. It codes for CASSFPRADTDTQYF.

This clone occurred a few times. The V gene is TRBV6-6, the J gene TRBJ1-5, with unresolved D. V was trimmed by 3 bases and J by 4 bases, leaving 13 bases between them. The germline gives CDR1 MNHNY, CDR2 SVGAGI (reference sequence). There are 15 residues in the CDR3. In DNA, the CDR3 is TGTGCCAGCAGTTATAACGGGAGAGATAATCAGCCCCAGCATTTT. This encodes CASSYNGRDNQPQHF.

The V and J genes are TRBV7-2 and TRBJ2-5; 10 bases map to TRBD2. Germline lookup yields CDR1 SGHTA and CDR2 FQGNSA. The CDR3 contains 13 residues. With 8 bases clipped from V and 2 bases from J, the junction kept 2 bases outside the gene matches. The CDR3 reads CASALAGQETQYF. Here the CDR3 DNA reads TGTGCCAGCGCACTAGCGGGGCAAGAGACCCAGTACTTC.

This clone was observed a handful of times. The chain has TRBV5-1 and TRBJ2-3; 9 bases are shared with TRBD2. The CDR3 contains 15 residues. V lost 4 bases and J lost 6; bases outside the gene matches: 9. Germline CDR1 and CDR2: SGHRS and YFSETQ. The DNA of the CDR3 is TGCGCCAGCAGCCCGGCTAGCCTAGCGGGGGATACGCAGTATTTT. It translates to CASSPASLAGDTQYF.

V is TRBV19 and J is TRBJ1-4; 8 positions match TRBD1. Germline V gene lookup returns CDR1 LNHDA and CDR2 SQIVND (reference sequence). The V segment lost 7 bases and the J segment 6 bases; nucleotides outside the gene matches: 13. The CDR3 loop spans 16 amino acids. The DNA for the CDR3 is TGTGCCAGTACCCCCTCAGGGGGGACAGGCTATGAAAAACTGTTTTTT. This gives the protein CASTPSGGTGYEKLFF.

This rearrangement joins TRBV6-5 to TRBJ1-4; possibly TRBD1 for D (6 bases). The CDR3 runs to 13 residues. CDR1 is MNHEY, CDR2 SVGAGI, per germline. The V end lost 6 bases, the J end lost 10 bases, and 15 bases lay between the germline ends. The CDR3, as DNA: TGTGCCAGCAGGCCGTACAGGGACGGAAAACTGTTTTTT. It specifies CASRPYRDGKLFF.

This clone was observed a few times. The chain combines TRBV5-1 with TRBJ2-3; 8 bases line up with TRBD2. V lost 4 bases and J lost 6; bases outside the gene matches: 7. The CDR3 sequence is 14 residues long. Germline values: CDR1 SGHRS, CDR2 YFSETQ. CDR3 in DNA: TGCGCCAGCAGCGCCGGACTAGCAGTCGATACGCAGTATTTT. It encodes CASSAGLAVDTQYF.

This clone appeared a single time. The chain joins TRBV6-5 to TRBJ2-7, with 7 bases identical to TRBD1. Germline V lookup: CDR1 MNHEY, CDR2 SVGAGI. V gave up 2 bases and J gave up 3 bases; unmatched junction bases: 7. This CDR3 comprises 15 residues. The CDR3 region is CASSYNPGQDYEQYF. In nucleotides, the CDR3 is TGTGCCAGCAGTTACAATCCCGGACAGGACTACGAGCAGTACTTC.

This chain connects TRBV7-6 to TRBJ2-7, with TRBD1 identical over 11 bases. The germline gives CDR1 SGHVS, CDR2 FNYEAQ. This CDR3 region has 16 residues. V gave up 5 bases and J gave up 7 bases; unmatched junction bases: 13. The CDR3 DNA sequence: TGTGCCAGCAGCACCGGGACAGGGGGTTTGTTTGGTGAGCAGTACTTC. Encoded protein: CASSTGTGGLFGEQYF.

The CDR3 nucleotides read TGTGCCAGCAGCTTGGCGGGGGGTCCAGATACGCAGTATTTT. Encoded protein: CASSLAGGPDTQYF. This rearrangement joins TRBV5-4 to TRBJ2-3, with 7 bases lining up with TRBD2. The germline gives CDR1 SGHNT, CDR2 YYREEE (reference sequence). This CDR3 contains 14 residues. Trimming took 0 bases from V and 4 from J; bases not matched to a gene: 2. Variable domain in full (rest from reference TRBV5-4 and TRBJ2-3): ETGVTQSPTHLIKTRGQQVTLRCSSQSGHNTVSWYQQALGQGPQFIFQYYREEENGRGNFPPRFSGLQFPNYSSELNVNALELDDSALYLCASSLAGGPDTQYFGPGTRLTVL.

The chain recombines TRBV19 with TRBJ1-5; TRBD1 is a possible D gene (5 bases). The V gene's germline CDR1 is LNHDA and CDR2 SQIVND (reference sequence). V dropped 7 bases and J dropped 7 bases, with 14 bases sitting between them. The length of the CDR3 is 13 residues. CDR3 residues: CASNGGIGQPQHF. For the CDR3, the DNA is TGTGCCAGTAATGGGGGGATAGGACAGCCCCAGCATTTT.

The V call is TRBV7-6, the J call TRBJ2-5; 12 positions match TRBD1. CDR1 SGHVS and CDR2 FNYEAQ come from the germline V gene. The CDR3 runs to 16 residues. Germline trimming cut 2 bases from V and 5 bases from J; bases unmatched to any gene: 6. The CDR3 region has the DNA TGTGCCAGCAGCTTAAGCAGAGGGACAGGGGGCGAGACCCAGTACTTC. Translating it yields CASSLSRGTGGETQYF.

The chain uses TRBV11-1 and TRBJ1-1; D is possibly TRBD1 (6 bases). This CDR3 is built from 16 residues. Germline lookup yields CDR1 SGHAT and CDR2 FQDESV (reference sequence). The germline V and J ends were trimmed by 4 bases and 1 base, with 16 bases remaining between them. CDR3 coding DNA: TGTGCCAGCAGCTCCCGCCACTTACAGGGGAACACTGAAGCTTTCTTT. Its translation is CASSSRHLQGNTEAFF.

The V gene is TRBV5-5, the J gene TRBJ1-2; TRBD1 agrees at 8 bases. Germline CDR1 reads SGHKS; CDR2 reads YYEKEE (reference sequence). Trimming removed 0 bases from V and 4 bases from J; junction bases left unmatched: 2. This CDR3 comprises 14 residues. CDR3 amino acids: CASSLDQGAYGYTF. The CDR3 nucleotides read TGTGCCAGCAGCTTGGATCAGGGGGCCTATGGCTACACCTTC.